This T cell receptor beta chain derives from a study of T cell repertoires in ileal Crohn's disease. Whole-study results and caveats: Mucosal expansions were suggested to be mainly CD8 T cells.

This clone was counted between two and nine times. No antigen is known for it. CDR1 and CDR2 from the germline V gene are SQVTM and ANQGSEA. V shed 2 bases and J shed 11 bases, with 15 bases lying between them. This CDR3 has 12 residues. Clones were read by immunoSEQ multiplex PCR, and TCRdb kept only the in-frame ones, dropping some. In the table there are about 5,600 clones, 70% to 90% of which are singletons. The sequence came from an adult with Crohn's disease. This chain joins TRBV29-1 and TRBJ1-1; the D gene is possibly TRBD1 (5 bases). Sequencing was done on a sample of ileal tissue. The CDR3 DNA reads TGCAGCGTTGAACCCGGGGGAGGATGGGCTTTCTTT. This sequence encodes CSVEPGGGWAFF.